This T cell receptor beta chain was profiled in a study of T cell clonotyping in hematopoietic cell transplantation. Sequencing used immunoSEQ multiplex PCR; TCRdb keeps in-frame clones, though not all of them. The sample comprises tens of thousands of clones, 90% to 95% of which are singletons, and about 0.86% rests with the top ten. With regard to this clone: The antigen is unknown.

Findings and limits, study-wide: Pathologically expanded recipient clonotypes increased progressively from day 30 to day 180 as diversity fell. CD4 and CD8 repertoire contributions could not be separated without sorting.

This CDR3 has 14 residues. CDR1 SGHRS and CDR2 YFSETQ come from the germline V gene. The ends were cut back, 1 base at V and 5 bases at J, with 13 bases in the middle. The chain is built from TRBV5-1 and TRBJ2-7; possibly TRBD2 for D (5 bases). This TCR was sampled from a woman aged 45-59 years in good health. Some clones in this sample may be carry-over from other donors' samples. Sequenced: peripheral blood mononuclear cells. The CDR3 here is CASSLSFSGNEQYF. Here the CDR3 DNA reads TGCGCCAGCAGCTTGAGTTTCTCGGGGAACGAGCAGTACTTC.